This T cell receptor beta chain comes out of a study of shared clonotypes between healthy human individuals. To note about this clone: Its antigen is not known.

CDR3 length equals 17 residues. The junction had 10 bases not matched to a gene; V was cut back by 7 bases and J by 1 base. CDR1 and CDR2 from the germline V gene are MDHEN and SYDVKM. Sequencing was at deep level. Method: immunoSEQ multiplex PCR; TCRdb's copy keeps in-frame clones and lacks some. The repertoire holds 2 million or so clones, approximately 94% seen once, with more than 0.95% in the top ten. Terminally differentiated effector memory CD45RA+ cells were excluded from the naive CD8 cells, which were CD45RO-negative and positively selected for CCR7. Study results and limitations: Shared clonotypes across all four donors exceeded non-shared ones in generation probability.

The sample was naive CD8+ T cells sorted from blood. The source is a man younger than 35 in good health. The chain combines TRBV28 with TRBJ1-6; 7 bases are shared with TRBD1. Written as DNA, the CDR3 is TGTGCCAGCACTGACAGGGCGAGGGCGTCCTATAATTCACCCCTCCACTTT. It specifies CASTDRARASYNSPLHF.